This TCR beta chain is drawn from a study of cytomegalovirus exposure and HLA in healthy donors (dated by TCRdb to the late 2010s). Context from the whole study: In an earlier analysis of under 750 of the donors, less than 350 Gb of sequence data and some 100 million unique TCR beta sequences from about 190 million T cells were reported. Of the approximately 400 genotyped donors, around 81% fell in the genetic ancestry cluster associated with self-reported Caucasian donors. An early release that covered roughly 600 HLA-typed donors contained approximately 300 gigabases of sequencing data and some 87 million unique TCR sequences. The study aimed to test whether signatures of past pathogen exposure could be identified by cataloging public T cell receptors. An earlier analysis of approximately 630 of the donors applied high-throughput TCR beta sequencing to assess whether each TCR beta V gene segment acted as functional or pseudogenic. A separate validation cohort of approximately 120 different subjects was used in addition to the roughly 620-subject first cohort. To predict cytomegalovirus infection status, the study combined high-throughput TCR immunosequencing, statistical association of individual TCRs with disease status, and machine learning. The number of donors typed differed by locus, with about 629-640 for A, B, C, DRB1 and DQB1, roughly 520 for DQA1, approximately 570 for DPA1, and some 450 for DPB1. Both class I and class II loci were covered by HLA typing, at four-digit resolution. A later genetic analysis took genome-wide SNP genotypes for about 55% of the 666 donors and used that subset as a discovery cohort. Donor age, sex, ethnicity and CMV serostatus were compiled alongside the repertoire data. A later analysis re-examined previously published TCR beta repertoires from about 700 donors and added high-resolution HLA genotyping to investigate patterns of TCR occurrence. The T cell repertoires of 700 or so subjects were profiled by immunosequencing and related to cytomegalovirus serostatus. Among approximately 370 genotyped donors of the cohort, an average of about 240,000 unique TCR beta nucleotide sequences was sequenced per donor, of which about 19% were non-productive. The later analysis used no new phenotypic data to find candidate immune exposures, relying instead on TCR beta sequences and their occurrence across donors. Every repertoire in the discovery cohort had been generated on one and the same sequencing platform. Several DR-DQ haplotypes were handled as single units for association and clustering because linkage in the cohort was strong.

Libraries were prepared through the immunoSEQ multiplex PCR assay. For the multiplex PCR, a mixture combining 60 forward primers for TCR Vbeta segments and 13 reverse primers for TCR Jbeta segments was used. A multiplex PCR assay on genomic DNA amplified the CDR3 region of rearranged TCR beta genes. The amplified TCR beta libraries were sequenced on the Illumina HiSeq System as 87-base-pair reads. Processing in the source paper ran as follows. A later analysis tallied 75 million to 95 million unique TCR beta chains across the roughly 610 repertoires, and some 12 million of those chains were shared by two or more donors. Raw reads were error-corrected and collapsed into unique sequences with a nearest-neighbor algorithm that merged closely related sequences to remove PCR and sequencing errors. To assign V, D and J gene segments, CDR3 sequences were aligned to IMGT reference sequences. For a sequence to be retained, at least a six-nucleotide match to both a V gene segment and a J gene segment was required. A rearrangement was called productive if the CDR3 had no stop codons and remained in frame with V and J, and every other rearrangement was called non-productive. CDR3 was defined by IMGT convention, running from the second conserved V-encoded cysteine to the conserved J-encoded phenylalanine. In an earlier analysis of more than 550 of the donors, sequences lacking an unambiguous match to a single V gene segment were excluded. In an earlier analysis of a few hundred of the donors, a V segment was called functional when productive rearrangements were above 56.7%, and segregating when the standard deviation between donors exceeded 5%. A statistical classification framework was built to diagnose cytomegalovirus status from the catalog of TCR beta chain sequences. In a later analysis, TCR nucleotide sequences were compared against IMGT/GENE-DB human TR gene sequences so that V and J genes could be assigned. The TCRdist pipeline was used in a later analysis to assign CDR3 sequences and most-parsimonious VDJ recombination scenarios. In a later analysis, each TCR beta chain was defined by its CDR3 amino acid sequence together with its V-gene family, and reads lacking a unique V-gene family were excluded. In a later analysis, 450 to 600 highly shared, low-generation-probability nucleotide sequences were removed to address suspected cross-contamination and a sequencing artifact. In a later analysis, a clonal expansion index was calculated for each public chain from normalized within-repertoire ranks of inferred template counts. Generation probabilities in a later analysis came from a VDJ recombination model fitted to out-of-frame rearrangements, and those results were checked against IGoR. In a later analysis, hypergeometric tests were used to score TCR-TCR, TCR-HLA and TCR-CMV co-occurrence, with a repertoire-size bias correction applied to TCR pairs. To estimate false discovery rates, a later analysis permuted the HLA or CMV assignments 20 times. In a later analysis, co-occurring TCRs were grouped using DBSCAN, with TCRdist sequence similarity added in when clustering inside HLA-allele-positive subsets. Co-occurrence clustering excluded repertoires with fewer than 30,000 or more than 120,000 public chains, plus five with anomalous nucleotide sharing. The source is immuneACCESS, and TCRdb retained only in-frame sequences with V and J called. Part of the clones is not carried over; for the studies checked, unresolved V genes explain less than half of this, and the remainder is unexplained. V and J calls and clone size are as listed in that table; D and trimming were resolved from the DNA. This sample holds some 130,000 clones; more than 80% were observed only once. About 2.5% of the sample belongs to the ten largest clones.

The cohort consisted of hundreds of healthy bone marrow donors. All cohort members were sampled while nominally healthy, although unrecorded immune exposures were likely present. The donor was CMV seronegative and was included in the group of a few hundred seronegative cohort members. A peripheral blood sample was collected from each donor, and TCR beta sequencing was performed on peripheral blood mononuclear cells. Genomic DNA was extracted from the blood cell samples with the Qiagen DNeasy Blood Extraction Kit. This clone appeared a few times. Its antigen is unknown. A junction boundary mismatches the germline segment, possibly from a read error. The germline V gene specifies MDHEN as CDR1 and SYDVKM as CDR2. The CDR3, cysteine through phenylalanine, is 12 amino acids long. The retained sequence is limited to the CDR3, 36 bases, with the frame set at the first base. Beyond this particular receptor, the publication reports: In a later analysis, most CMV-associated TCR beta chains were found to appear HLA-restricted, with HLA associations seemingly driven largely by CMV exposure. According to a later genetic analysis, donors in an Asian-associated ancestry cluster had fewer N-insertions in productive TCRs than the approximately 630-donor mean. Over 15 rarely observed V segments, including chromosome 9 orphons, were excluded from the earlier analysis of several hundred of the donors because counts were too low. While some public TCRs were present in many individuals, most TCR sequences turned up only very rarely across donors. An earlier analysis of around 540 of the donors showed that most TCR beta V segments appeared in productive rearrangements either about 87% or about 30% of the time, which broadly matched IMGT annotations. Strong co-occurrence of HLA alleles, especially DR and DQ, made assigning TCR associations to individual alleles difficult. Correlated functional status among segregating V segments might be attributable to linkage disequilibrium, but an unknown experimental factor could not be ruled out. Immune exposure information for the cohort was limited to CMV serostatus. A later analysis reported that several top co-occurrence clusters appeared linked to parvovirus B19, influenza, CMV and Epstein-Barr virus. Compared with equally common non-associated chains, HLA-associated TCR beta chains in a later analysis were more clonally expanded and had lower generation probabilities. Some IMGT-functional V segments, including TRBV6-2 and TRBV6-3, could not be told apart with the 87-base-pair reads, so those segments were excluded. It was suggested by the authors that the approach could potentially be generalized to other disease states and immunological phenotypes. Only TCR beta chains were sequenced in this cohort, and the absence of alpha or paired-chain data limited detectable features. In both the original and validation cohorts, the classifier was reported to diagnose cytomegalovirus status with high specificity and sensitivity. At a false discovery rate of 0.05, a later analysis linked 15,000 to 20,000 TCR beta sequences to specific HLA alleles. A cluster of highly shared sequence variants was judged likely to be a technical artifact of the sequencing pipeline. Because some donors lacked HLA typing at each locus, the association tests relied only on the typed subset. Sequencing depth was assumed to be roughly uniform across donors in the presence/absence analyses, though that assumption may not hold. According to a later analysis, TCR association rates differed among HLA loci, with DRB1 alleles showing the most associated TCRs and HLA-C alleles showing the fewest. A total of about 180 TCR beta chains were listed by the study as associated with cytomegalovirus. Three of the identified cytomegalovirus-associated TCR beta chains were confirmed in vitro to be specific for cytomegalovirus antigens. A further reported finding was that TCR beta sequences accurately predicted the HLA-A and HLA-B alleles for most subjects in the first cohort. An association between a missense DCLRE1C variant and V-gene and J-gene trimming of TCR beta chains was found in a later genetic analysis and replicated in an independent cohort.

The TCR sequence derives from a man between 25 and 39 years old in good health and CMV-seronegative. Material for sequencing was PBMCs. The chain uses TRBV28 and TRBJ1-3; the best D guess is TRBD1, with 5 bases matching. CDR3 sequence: CASSPPSGRAKF. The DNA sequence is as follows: TGTGCCAGCAGTCCCCCCTCGGGCAGGGCAAAATTT.